The 22 T cell receptor beta chains presented below share a single source sample, sequenced in a study of cytomegalovirus exposure and HLA in healthy donors. Here immunoSEQ multiplex PCR was the method, and the copy in TCRdb shows in-frame clones only, minus some. The data show under 400,000 clones, with more than 80% seen just once and roughly 0.8% held by the top ten. The sample consisted of PBMCs. The receptors come from a woman aged 18 to 35 in good health and CMV-seronegative.

The chain recombines TRBV6-4 with TRBJ2-1, with 9 bases fitting TRBD1. CDR1 and CDR2 from the germline V gene are MRHNA and SNTAGT. With V trimmed by 5 bases and J by 10 bases, 9 bases remained unmatched. The CDR3 loop spans 14 amino acids. CDR3 amino acids: CASSNTQGAKEQFF. The CDR3 DNA sequence: TGTGCCAGCAGTAACACACAGGGGGCTAAGGAGCAGTTCTTC.

This clone has just one count. The chain couples TRBV28 to TRBJ1-5, with D tentatively TRBD1 (6 bases). From germline, CDR1 is MDHEN and CDR2 SYDVKM. The length of the CDR3 is 15 residues. Between the trimmed V and J ends, which lost 3 bases and 2 bases, there was a span of 11 bases. The CDR3 is CASSLRGRGNQPQHF. The CDR3, as DNA: TGTGCCAGCAGTTTGCGGGGGCGAGGCAATCAGCCCCAGCATTTT.

This chain connects TRBV19 to TRBJ1-2; D is perhaps TRBD1 (5 bases). The germline gives CDR1 LNHDA, CDR2 SQIVND (reference sequence). Between the trimmed V and J ends, which lost 4 bases and 7 bases, there was a span of 16 bases. CDR3 length: 14 amino acids. CDR3 sequence: CASSNRQWVGGYTF. The CDR3 nucleotides are TGTGCCAGTAGTAACCGACAGTGGGTAGGTGGCTACACCTTC.

This chain joins TRBV4-1 and TRBJ2-7; 9 bases align to TRBD2. The ends lost 4 bases at V and 4 bases at J; junction bases unmatched: 11. The CDR3 extends over 16 amino acids. The V gene's germline CDR1 is MGHRA and CDR2 YSYEKL. The CDR3 bases are TGCGCCAGCAGCCCGAGGCCCGGGACTAGCCCATACGAGCAGTACTTC. Translated, it gives CASSPRPGTSPYEQYF.

The rearrangement links TRBV7-9 to TRBJ2-3; TRBD2 agrees at 7 bases. The CDR3 length is 15 residues. CDR1 is SEHNR, CDR2 FQNEAQ, per germline (reference sequence). V lost 5 bases to trimming and J lost 3 bases; unmatched junction nucleotides: 8. This CDR3 is CASSPSGITTDTQYF. The CDR3 DNA follows: TGTGCCAGCAGCCCTAGCGGCATTACAACAGATACGCAGTATTTT. The full variable domain, rest sourced from reference TRBV7-9 and TRBJ2-3, is DTGVSQNPRHKITKRGQNVTFRCDPISEHNRLYWYRQTLGQGPEFLTYFQNEAQLEKSRLLSDRFSAERPKGSFSTLEIQRTEQGDSAMYLCASSPSGITTDTQYFGPGTRLTVL.

The chain uses TRBV6-4 and TRBJ1-5; 8 bases align to TRBD1. Germline CDR1 is MRHNA and CDR2 is SNTAGT. The CDR3 contains 15 residues. Losses at the gene ends were 3 bases for V and 7 bases for J; bases not matched to a gene: 8. The CDR3 reads CASSEAGGETQPQHF. The CDR3 DNA reads TGTGCCAGCAGTGAAGCAGGGGGCGAAACGCAGCCCCAGCATTTT.

In this sample, this clone turned up once. The chain combines TRBV6-1 with TRBJ2-7, with a tentative D call TRBD1 (5 bases). With 2 bases removed from V and 6 bases from J, the gap between germline ends came to 29 bases. Germline V CDR1 and CDR2: MNHNS, SASEGT. The CDR3 length is 19 residues. CDR3 DNA: TGTGCCAGCAGTGAATTTATTCGTTACTTGGGGCAGGGCCCCTCCGAGCAGTACTTC. Its translation is CASSEFIRYLGQGPSEQYF.

The V call is TRBV29-1, the J call TRBJ2-3; 14 positions match TRBD2. The CDR3 length is 17 residues. CDR1 and CDR2 (germline): SQVTM, ANQGSEA. V lost 5 bases, J lost 3 bases, and 10 bases stayed unmatched. This CDR3 reads CSVFETSGRAFTDTQYF. The CDR3 nucleotides read TGCAGCGTTTTCGAGACTAGCGGGAGGGCCTTTACAGATACGCAGTATTTT.

The chain employs TRBV30 and TRBJ2-2; D uncertain. This CDR3 has 13 amino acids. Trimming removed 1 base from V and 6 bases from J, with 9 bases in between. Germline values: CDR1 GTSNPN, CDR2 SVGIG (reference sequence). CDR3 amino acids: CAWSATMPGELFF. The CDR3 DNA reads TGTGCCTGGAGTGCGACAATGCCCGGGGAGCTGTTTTTT.

The CDR3 DNA follows: TGTGCCTGGAGTCGCGGGGCAGGGGGCCTCACAGATACGCAGTATTTT. This sequence encodes CAWSRGAGGLTDTQYF. The chain uses TRBV30 and TRBJ2-3; TRBD1 aligns across 8 bases. The CDR3 totals 16 residues. J was trimmed by 2 bases and V by 2 bases; bases with no gene match: 9. Germline V gene sequence: CDR1 GTSNPN, CDR2 SVGIG (reference sequence).

The chain links TRBV5-1 to TRBJ2-5; TRBD2 aligns across 8 bases. Trimming cost V 3 bases and J 5 bases; bases outside gene matches: 12. This CDR3 has 16 residues. The germline V gene has CDR1 SGHRS and CDR2 YFSETQ. The CDR3, as DNA: TGCGCCAGCAGCTCCCCCGCGGGGGGAACGGCGGAGACCCAGTACTTC. Protein product: CASSSPAGGTAETQYF.

CDR3 coding DNA: TGTGCCAGCAGCTTGGTGGCAGGTTTCTACGAGCAGTACTTC. Its translation is CASSLVAGFYEQYF. The rearrangement uses TRBV5-6 and TRBJ2-7; D is undetermined. Per the germline V gene, CDR1 is SGHDT and CDR2 is YYEEEE. This CDR3 comprises 14 residues. Trimming took off 0 bases at V and 3 bases at J, with 10 bases between the two ends.

The gene calls are TRBV30 and TRBJ1-1; D is unresolved. The CDR3 has 11 residues. Trimming took off 3 bases at V and 6 bases at J, with 8 bases between the two ends. Germline V gene lookup returns CDR1 GTSNPN and CDR2 SVGIG (reference sequence). The CDR3 loop is CAWSWEAEAFF. Here the CDR3 DNA reads TGTGCCTGGAGCTGGGAGGCTGAAGCTTTCTTT. Looking up the rest from reference TRBV30 and TRBJ1-1 gives the full variable domain: SQTIHQWPATLVQPVGSPLSLECTVEGTSNPNLYWYRQAAGRGLQLLFYSVGIGQISSEVPQNLSASRPQDRQFILSSKKLLLSDSGFYLCAWSWEAEAFFGQGTRLTVV.

The chain uses TRBV2 and TRBJ2-3, with TRBD2 matching over 8 bases. CDR1 and CDR2 from the germline V gene are SNHLY and FYNNEI. The CDR3 totals 14 residues. J lost 0 bases, V lost 6 bases, and 2 bases had no gene match. The CDR3 is CASSPGGSTDTQYF. In DNA, the CDR3 is TGTGCCAGCAGCCCGGGAGGGAGCACAGATACGCAGTATTTT.

V gene TRBV21-1 combines with J gene TRBJ2-7; TRBD1 reflects the table's D call only, with no check against the DNA. TRBV21-1 is assigned pseudogene status. The CDR3 extends over 14 amino acids. The CDR3 sequence is CASSKAALGPEQYF. The CDR3, as DNA: TGTGCCAGCAGCAAAGCTGCCCTGGGCCCCGAGCAGTACTTC.

The genes are TRBV7-2 and TRBJ2-3; 7 bases fit TRBD1. Germline CDR1 and CDR2: SGHTA and FQGNSA. The junction had 6 bases not matched to a gene; V was cut back by 5 bases and J by 4 bases. This CDR3 contains 14 residues. The chain's CDR3 is CASSEGGSADTQYF. DNA for the CDR3: TGTGCCAGCAGCGAAGGGGGCAGCGCAGATACGCAGTATTTT.

A word on this clone: Other DNA sequences within the sample encode an identical CDR3. V and J are TRBV27 and TRBJ2-2, with D unclear. Trimming removed 3 bases from V and 5 bases from J, with 4 bases in between. The V gene's germline CDR1 is MNHEY and CDR2 SMNVEV (reference sequence). This CDR3 comprises 12 residues. CDR3: CASSFSTGELFF. CDR3 bases: TGTGCCAGCAGTTTTTCGACCGGGGAGCTGTTTTTT.

The rearrangement joins TRBV5-1 to TRBJ2-5, with D unresolved. Trimming left V 4 bases short and J 0 bases short, with 7 bases between. This CDR3 is 13 amino acids long. Per the germline V gene, CDR1 is SGHRS and CDR2 is YFSETQ. The CDR3 region is CASSPRYQETQYF. Written as DNA, the CDR3 is TGCGCCAGCAGCCCCCGGTACCAAGAGACCCAGTACTTC.

The chain is built from TRBV4-2 and TRBJ2-7, with D possibly TRBD1 on 6 matching bases. The V gene's germline CDR1 is LGHNA and CDR2 YNFKEQ. V was cut by 1 base and J by 0 bases, with 13 bases left in between. The CDR3 has 16 residues. The CDR3 protein is CASSQAQGGSSYEQYF. The CDR3 region has the DNA TGTGCCAGCAGCCAAGCGCAAGGGGGTAGCTCCTACGAGCAGTACTTC.

This clone was detected only once. This chain uses TRBV27 with TRBJ1-3; no definite D call. The length of the CDR3 is 16 residues. Trimming pared 6 bases from V and 3 bases from J, leaving 18 bases between. CDR1 is MNHEY, CDR2 SMNVEV, per germline (reference sequence). CDR3 protein: CASSPSALTIGNTIYF. In nucleotides, the CDR3 is TGTGCCAGCAGCCCCAGCGCGCTGACTATTGGAAACACCATATATTTT.

J is TRBJ2-1 and V is TRBV2; D unclear. The CDR3 has 11 amino acids. Per germline, CDR1 SNHLY and CDR2 FYNNEI. With 5 bases removed from V and 4 bases from J, the gap between germline ends came to 3 bases. Here the CDR3 DNA reads TGTGCCAGCAGTCCGTACAATGAGCAGTTCTTC. Amino acids: CASSPYNEQFF.

CDR3 protein: CASSPDSTYGYTF. As DNA, the CDR3 is TGTGCCAGCAGCCCCGACAGCACCTATGGCTACACCTTC. The rearrangement links TRBV5-4 to TRBJ1-2, with a weak D call TRBD1 (5 bases). CDR3 length: 13 amino acids. The germline V gene has CDR1 SGHNT and CDR2 YYREEE (reference sequence). Trimming pared 4 bases from V and 4 bases from J, leaving 11 bases between.